This TCR beta chain was retrieved from a study of OX40 agonist ivuxolimab in advanced cancers. The V end was cut by 6 bases, the J end by 7 bases, with 15 bases between. In germline, CDR1 is MNHEY, CDR2 SVGAGI. The CDR3 is made up of 13 amino acids. Autoimmune disease history or systemic immunosuppression meant exclusion. About this clone: Antigen: not known.

Findings of the study overall: Expanded peripheral T-cell antigen specificity went undetermined. Expanded clones tended on average to be more numerous among CD8+ T cells than CD4+.

The method was immunoSEQ multiplex PCR; TCRdb's version includes in-frame clones alone and lacks a portion of them. The sample has roughly 67,000 clones, around 86% seen once. The input for sequencing was CD4+ or CD8+ T cells sorted from blood, taken in a trial of the OX40 agonist ivuxolimab. The V gene is TRBV6-5, the J gene TRBJ1-2, with D tentatively TRBD1 (5 bases). The sequence was obtained from an adult with an advanced solid tumor such as melanoma, head and neck, liver or kidney cancer. CDR3 DNA sequence: TGTGCCAGCAGATTACAGGCGGTGAGTGGCTACACCTTC. This translates into CASRLQAVSGYTF.